The 3 T cell receptor beta chains below were found in one sample sequenced in a study of patients and donors after allogeneic stem cell transplantation. TCRdb reprocessed the RT-PCR reads via MiXCR and lists one record per CDR3 protein. The top ten clones hold around a tenth of a sample with hundreds of thousands of distinct CDR3 sequences, 38% of them seen once. The specimen was blood, either unsorted or a sorted T cell fraction (not recorded which). These receptors all come from a human donor who was either an allogeneic HSCT recipient or a stem cell or donor lymphocyte infusion donor (not recorded which). It is not recorded whose cells these are; they may come from a transplant donor.

This chain links TRBV20-1 with TRBJ1-1; TRBD1 matches at 7 bases. CDR1 DFQATT and CDR2 SNEGSKA come from the germline V gene (reference sequence). V shed 0 bases and J 4 bases; nucleotides not matched to a gene: 8. The CDR3 has 15 amino acids. CDR3 DNA sequence: TGCAGTGCTAGAGACCCAAAGGGGGCAGGCACTGAAGCTTTCTTT. As protein: CSARDPKGAGTEAFF.

The chain joins TRBV6-2 or TRBV6-3 to TRBJ2-5, with 10 bases aligning to TRBD1. Losses at the gene ends were 3 bases for V and 5 bases for J; bases not matched to a gene: 12. The germline V gene encodes CDR1 MNHEY and CDR2 SVGEGT. The CDR3 sequence is 17 residues long. The CDR3 sequence is CASSYPQATGGFETQYF. DNA for the CDR3: TGTGCCAGCAGTTATCCCCAAGCGACAGGGGGCTTCGAGACCCAGTACTTC.

This clonotype showed up many times. An end of the junction differs from the germline gene, which may be a read error. The chain uses TRBV5-1 and TRBJ2-5; D remains unclear. Germline-derived CDR1 and CDR2 are SGHRS and YFSETQ. The CDR3 extends over 11 amino acids. The CDR3 nucleotides are TGTGCCAGCAGCTCCCAAGAGACCCAGTACTTC. Its protein is CASSSQETQYF.